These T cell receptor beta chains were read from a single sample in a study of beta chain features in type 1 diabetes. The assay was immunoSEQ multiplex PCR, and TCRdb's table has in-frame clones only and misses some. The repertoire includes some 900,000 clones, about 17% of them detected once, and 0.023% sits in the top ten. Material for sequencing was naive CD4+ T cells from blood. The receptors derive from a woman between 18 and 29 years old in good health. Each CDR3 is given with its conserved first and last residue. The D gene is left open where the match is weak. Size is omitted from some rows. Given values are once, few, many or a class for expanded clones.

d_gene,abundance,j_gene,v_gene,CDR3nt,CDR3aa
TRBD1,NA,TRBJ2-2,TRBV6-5,TGTGCCAGCAGCCACGGGACAGGGGTCACCGGGGAGCTGTTTTTT,CASSHGTGVTGELFF
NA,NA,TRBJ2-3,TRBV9,TGTGCCAGCAGCGTAGCGGGAAGGTTTTGGGGCACAGATACGCAGTATTTT,CASSVAGRFWGTDTQYF
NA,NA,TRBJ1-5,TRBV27,TGTGCCAGCAGTTCCGTCAGGGGAGGTCAGCCCCAGCATTTT,CASSSVRGGQPQHF
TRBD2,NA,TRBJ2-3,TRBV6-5,TGTGCCAGCAGTTATTTGGCTAGCGGTACGCAGTATTTT,CASSYLASGTQYF
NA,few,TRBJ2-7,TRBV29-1,TGCAGCGTGGGCGCGACTAGAGGGACCTACGAGCAGTACTTC,CSVGATRGTYEQYF
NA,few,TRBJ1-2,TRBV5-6,TGTGCCAGCAGCTTGTTCAATGGCTACACCTTC,CASSLFNGYTF
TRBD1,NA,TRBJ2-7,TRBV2,TGTGCCAGCAGAAGGGACAGGGGGGATGGCGAGCAGTACTTC,CASRRDRGDGEQYF
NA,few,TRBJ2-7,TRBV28,TGTGCCAGCACCGTGGGGAGTGCGGGACCCTACGAGCAGTACTTC,CASTVGSAGPYEQYF
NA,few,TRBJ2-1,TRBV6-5,TGTGCCAGCAGTCAAGCGGACCGCAATGAGCAGTTCTTC,CASSQADRNEQFF
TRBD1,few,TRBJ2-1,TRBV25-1,TGTGCCAGCAGTGAAGGGGACAGGATGGGTGAGCAGTTCTTC,CASSEGDRMGEQFF
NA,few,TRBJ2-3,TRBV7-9,TGTGCCAGCAGCTTAGCGAGCGGCGCCGGCGATACGCAGTATTTT,CASSLASGAGDTQYF